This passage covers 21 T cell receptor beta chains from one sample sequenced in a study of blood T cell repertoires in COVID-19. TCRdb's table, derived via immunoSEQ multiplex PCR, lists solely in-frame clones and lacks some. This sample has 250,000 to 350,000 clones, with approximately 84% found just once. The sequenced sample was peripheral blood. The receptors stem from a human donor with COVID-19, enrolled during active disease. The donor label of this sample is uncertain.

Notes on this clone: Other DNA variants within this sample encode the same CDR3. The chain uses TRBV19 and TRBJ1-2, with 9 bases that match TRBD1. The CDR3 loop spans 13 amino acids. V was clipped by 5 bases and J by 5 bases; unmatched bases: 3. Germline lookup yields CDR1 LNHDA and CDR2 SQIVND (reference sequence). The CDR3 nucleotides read TGTGCCAGTAGTCCGGGACAGGGATATGGCTACACCTTC. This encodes CASSPGQGYGYTF.

The chain's CDR3 is CASSLGSSATDTQYF. CDR3 nucleotide sequence: TGTGCCAGCAGCTTAGGTAGTAGCGCCACAGATACGCAGTATTTT. The chain links TRBV11-3 to TRBJ2-3, with D possibly matching TRBD2 (5 bases). The CDR3 is 15 residues long. Germline V CDR1 and CDR2: SGHNT, YENEEA. V lost 1 base to trimming and J lost 2 bases, with 10 bases between them.

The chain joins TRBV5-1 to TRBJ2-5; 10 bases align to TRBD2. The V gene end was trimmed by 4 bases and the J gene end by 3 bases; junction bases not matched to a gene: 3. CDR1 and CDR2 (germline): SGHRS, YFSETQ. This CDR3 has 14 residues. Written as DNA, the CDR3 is TGCGCCAGCAGCCTGGGGACTAGCGAAGAGACCCAGTACTTC. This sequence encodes CASSLGTSEETQYF. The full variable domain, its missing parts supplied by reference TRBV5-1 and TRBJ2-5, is KAGVTQTPRYLIKTRGQQVTLSCSPISGHRSVSWYQQTPGQGLQFLFEYFSETQRNKGNFPGRFSGRQFSNSRSEMNVSTLELGDSALYLCASSLGTSEETQYFGPGTRLLVL.

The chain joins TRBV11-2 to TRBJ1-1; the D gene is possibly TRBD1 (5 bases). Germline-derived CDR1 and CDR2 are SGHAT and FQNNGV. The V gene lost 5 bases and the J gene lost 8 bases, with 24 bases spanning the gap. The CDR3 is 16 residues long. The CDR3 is CASSHYFGGTLAEAFF. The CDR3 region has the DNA TGTGCCAGCAGCCACTATTTCGGGGGGACTTTAGCCGAAGCTTTCTTT.

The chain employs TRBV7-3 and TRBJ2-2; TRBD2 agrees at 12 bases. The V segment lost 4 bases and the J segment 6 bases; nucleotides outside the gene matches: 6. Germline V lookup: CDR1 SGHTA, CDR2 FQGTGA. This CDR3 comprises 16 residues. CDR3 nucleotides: TGTGCCAGCAGCTACCCGACTAGCGGGAGCCCCGGGGAGCTGTTTTTT. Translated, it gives CASSYPTSGSPGELFF. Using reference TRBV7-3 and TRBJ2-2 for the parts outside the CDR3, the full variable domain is GAGVSQTPSNKVTEKGKYVELRCDPISGHTALYWYRQSLGQGPEFLIYFQGTGAADDSGLPNDRFFAVRPEGSVSTLKIQRTERGDSAVYLCASSYPTSGSPGELFFGEGSRLTVL.

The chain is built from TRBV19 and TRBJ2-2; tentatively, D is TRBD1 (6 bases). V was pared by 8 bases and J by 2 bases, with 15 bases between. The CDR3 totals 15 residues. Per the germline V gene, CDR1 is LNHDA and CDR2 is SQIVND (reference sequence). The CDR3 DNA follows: TGTGCCAGTGCTGGGGGTGGGGGCAACACCGGGGAGCTGTTTTTT. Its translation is CASAGGGGNTGELFF.

CDR3 region: CASSFPQAPLNTEAFF. The DNA for the CDR3 is TGTGCCAGCAGTTTTCCGCAAGCCCCCCTGAACACTGAAGCTTTCTTT. This sequence joins TRBV28 and TRBJ1-1, with D unresolved. This CDR3 is built from 16 residues. Trimming stripped 3 bases from V and 0 bases from J, with 14 bases between. The V gene's germline CDR1 is MDHEN and CDR2 SYDVKM.

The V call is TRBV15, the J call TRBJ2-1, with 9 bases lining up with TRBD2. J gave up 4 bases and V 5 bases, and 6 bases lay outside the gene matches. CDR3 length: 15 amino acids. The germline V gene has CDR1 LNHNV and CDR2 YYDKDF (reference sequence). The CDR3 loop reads CATSWRTSAYNEQFF. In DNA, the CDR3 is TGTGCCACCAGCTGGAGGACTAGCGCTTACAATGAGCAGTTCTTC.

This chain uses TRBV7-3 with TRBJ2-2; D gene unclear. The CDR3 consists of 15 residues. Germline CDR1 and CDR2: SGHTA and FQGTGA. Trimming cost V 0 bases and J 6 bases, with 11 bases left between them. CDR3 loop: CASSLTSLSAGELFF. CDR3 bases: TGTGCCAGCAGCTTAACGAGCCTAAGCGCCGGGGAGCTGTTTTTT.

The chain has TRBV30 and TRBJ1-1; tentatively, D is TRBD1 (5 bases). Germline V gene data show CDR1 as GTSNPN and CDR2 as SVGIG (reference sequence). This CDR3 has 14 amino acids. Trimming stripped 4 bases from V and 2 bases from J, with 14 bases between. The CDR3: CAWTWGGANTEAFF. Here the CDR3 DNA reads TGTGCCTGGACTTGGGGAGGGGCTAACACTGAAGCTTTCTTT.

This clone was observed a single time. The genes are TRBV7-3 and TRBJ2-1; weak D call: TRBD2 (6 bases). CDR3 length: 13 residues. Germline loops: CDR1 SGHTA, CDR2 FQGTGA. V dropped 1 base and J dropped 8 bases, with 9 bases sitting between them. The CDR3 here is CASSLIGGDEQFF. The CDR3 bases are TGTGCCAGCAGCTTAATCGGGGGAGATGAGCAGTTCTTC.

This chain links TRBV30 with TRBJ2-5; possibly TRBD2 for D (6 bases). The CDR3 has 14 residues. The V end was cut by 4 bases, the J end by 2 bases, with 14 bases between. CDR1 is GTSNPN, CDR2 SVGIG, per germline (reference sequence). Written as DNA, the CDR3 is TGTGCCTGGACCCGCACTAGCACTCAAGAGACCCAGTACTTC. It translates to CAWTRTSTQETQYF.

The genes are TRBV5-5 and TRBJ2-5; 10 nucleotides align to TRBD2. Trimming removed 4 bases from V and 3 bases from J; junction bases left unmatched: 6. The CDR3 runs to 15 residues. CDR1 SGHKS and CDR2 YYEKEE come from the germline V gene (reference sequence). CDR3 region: CASSPTLAGEETQYF. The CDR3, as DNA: TGTGCCAGCAGCCCGACCCTAGCGGGAGAAGAGACCCAGTACTTC.

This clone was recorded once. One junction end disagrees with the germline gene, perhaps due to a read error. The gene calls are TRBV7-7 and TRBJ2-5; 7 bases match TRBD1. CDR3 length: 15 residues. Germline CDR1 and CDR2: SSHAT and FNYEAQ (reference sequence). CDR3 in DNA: TGTGCTAGCAGCCCCGGGACAGCCCGAAGGGAGACCCAGTACTTC. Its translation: CASSPGTARRETQYF.

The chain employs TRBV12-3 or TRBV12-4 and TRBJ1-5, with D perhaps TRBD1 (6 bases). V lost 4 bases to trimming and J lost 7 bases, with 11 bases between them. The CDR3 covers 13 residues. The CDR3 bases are TGTGCCAGCAGTTGGACAGATGGCCAGCCCCAGCATTTT. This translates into CASSWTDGQPQHF.

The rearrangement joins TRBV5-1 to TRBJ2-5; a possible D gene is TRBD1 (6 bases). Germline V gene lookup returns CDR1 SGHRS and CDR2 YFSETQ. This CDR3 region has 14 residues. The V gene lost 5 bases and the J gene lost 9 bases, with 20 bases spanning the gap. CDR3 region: CASSPGQSQGAQYF. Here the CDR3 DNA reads TGCGCCAGCAGTCCCGGACAGTCGCAAGGGGCCCAGTACTTC.

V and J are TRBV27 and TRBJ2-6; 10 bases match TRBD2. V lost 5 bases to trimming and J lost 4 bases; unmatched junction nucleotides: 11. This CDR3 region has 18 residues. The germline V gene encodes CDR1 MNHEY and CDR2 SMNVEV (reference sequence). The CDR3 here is CASSHSSGGFAGANVLTF. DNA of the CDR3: TGTGCCAGCAGTCATTCTAGCGGGGGCTTCGCCGGGGCCAACGTCCTGACTTTC.

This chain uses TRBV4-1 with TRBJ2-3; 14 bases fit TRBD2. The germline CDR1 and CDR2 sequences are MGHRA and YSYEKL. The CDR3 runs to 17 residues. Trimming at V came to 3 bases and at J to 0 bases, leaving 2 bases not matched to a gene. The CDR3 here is CASSQGLAGASTDTQYF. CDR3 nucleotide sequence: TGCGCCAGCAGCCAGGGACTAGCGGGAGCCAGCACAGATACGCAGTATTTT.

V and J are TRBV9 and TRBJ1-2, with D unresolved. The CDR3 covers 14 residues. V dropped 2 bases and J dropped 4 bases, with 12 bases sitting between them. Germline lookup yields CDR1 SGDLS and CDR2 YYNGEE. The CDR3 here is CASSVGLTGYGYTF. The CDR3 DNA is TGTGCCAGCAGCGTTGGATTAACGGGCTATGGCTACACCTTC.

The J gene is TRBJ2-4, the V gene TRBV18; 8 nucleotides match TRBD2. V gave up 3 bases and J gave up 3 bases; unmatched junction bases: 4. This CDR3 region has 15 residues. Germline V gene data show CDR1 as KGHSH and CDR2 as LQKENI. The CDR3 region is CASSPTAGVKNIQYF. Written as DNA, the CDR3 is TGTGCCAGCTCACCGACAGCGGGAGTCAAAAACATTCAGTACTTC. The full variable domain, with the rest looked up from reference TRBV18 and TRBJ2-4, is NAGVMQNPRHLVRRRGQEARLRCSPMKGHSHVYWYRQLPEEGLKFMVYLQKENIIDESGMPKERFSAEFPKEGPSILRIQQVVRGDSAAYFCASSPTAGVKNIQYFGAGTRLSVL.

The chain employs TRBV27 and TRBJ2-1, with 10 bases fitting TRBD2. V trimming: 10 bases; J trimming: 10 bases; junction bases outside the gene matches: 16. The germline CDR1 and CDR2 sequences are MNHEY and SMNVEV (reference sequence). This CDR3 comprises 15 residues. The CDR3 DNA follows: TGTGCCACCAGCAGGGGTCAGCGGGAGGGCTTGGAGCAGTTCTTC. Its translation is CATSRGQREGLEQFF.